Below, 12 T cell receptor beta chains from the same sample are listed, as sequenced in a study of cytomegalovirus exposure and HLA in healthy donors. Vbeta (60) and Jbeta (13) primers were used in the PCR. The method was immunoSEQ multiplex PCR; TCRdb's version includes in-frame clones alone and lacks a portion of them. This sample yields more than 95,000 clones, of which less than 85% are seen a single time; 7% to 10% belongs to the top ten. Material: PBMCs. The receptor set was obtained from a middle-aged man in good health and CMV-seropositive.

The chain carries TRBV29-1 and TRBJ2-7; 10 bases are a match to TRBD1. The CDR3 is 12 amino acids. The V gene end was trimmed by 4 bases and the J gene end by 5 bases; junction bases not matched to a gene: 2. CDR1 and CDR2 from the germline V gene are SQVTM and ANQGSEA. This CDR3 is CSVAGTGDEQYF. CDR3 sequence (DNA): TGCAGCGTTGCCGGGACAGGGGACGAGCAGTACTTC.

The chain is built from TRBV2 and TRBJ2-3; possible D gene TRBD2, 6 bases. This CDR3 is 15 amino acids long. Looked up from germline, CDR1 is SNHLY and CDR2 is FYNNEI. V lost 1 base, J lost 1 base, and 9 bases lay in between. CDR3: CASSEGRGGTDTQYF. The CDR3 DNA sequence: TGTGCCAGCAGTGAAGGGCGGGGTGGCACAGATACGCAGTATTTT.

The CDR3 loop reads CASSLTGGVIRGNQPQHF. DNA for the CDR3: TGTGCCAGCAGTTTAACAGGGGGTGTCATTAGGGGCAATCAGCCCCAGCATTTT. The chain joins TRBV27 to TRBJ1-5; 8 bases line up with TRBD1. The V gene end was trimmed by 2 bases and the J gene end by 2 bases; junction bases not matched to a gene: 11. The CDR3 consists of 18 residues. Germline CDR1 is MNHEY and CDR2 is SMNVEV (reference sequence).

The V call is TRBV9, the J call TRBJ1-3; perhaps TRBD1 as D (5 bases). CDR3 length: 15 residues. V was pared by 0 bases and J by 0 bases, with 7 bases between. CDR1 is SGDLS, CDR2 YYNGEE, per germline. CDR3 DNA: TGTGCCAGCAGCGTAGAGGGGAACTCTGGAAACACCATATATTTT. Amino acid sequence: CASSVEGNSGNTIYF.

The rearrangement links TRBV6-6 to TRBJ2-2; weak D call: TRBD1 (5 bases). The CDR3 consists of 14 residues. V was trimmed by 0 bases and J by 6 bases, leaving 8 bases between them. Germline CDR1 is MNHNY and CDR2 is SVGAGI (reference sequence). CDR3 sequence (DNA): TGTGCCAGCAGTTACTCGACAGACGCCGGGGAGCTGTTTTTT. This translates into CASSYSTDAGELFF.

This clone was found a few times. The chain links TRBV19 to TRBJ2-2; a possible D gene is TRBD2 (5 bases). The CDR3 consists of 15 residues. Trimming left V 5 bases short and J 8 bases short, with 18 bases between. Germline values: CDR1 LNHDA, CDR2 SQIVND (reference sequence). The CDR3 DNA is TGTGCCAGTAGTCTCCCATATGAGGGCGGGGGGGAGCTGTTTTTT. Translating gives CASSLPYEGGGELFF.

The chain couples TRBV18 to TRBJ2-7; weak D call: TRBD1 (8 bases). From germline, CDR1 is KGHSH and CDR2 LQKENI. V was trimmed by 8 bases and J by 6 bases, leaving 17 bases between them. The CDR3 has 13 residues. The CDR3 bases are TGTGCCAGCAAGGCAACAGGGGGGGGCGAGCAGTACTTC. Its translation: CASKATGGGEQYF.

The chain links TRBV15 to TRBJ2-7; 8 bases fit TRBD2. J gave up 2 bases and V 3 bases, and 3 bases lay outside the gene matches. The germline CDR1 and CDR2 sequences are LNHNV and YYDKDF (reference sequence). The CDR3 has 14 amino acids. CDR3 sequence: CATSRRGDPYEQYF. Written as DNA, the CDR3 is TGTGCCACCAGCAGGCGGGGGGACCCCTACGAGCAGTACTTC.

Remarks on this clone: Germline is not matched at one junction end, which may reflect a read error. The gene calls are TRBV7-9 and TRBJ2-7; TRBD2 aligns across 8 bases. This CDR3 is 15 amino acids long. Germline V gene lookup returns CDR1 SEHNR and CDR2 FQNEAQ (reference sequence). The CDR3: CASSPAGESSCEQYF. CDR3 nucleotide sequence: TGTGCCAGCAGCCCAGCGGGAGAGTCCTCCTGCGAGCAGTACTTC.

This clone was counted only a few times. The rearrangement joins TRBV27 to TRBJ1-1, with 11 positions matching TRBD1. The germline V gene has CDR1 MNHEY and CDR2 SMNVEV (reference sequence). Trimming removed 4 bases from V and 6 bases from J; junction bases left unmatched: 16. CDR3 size: 18 residues. The CDR3 DNA is TGTGCCAGCAGTTCGCCCATGCGATGGACAGGGGGCCCATCTGAAGCTTTCTTT. Protein product: CASSSPMRWTGGPSEAFF.

V is TRBV19 and J is TRBJ1-1; the match to TRBD1 covers 8 bases. With V trimmed by 6 bases and J by 1 base, 7 bases remained unmatched. From germline, CDR1 is LNHDA and CDR2 SQIVND (reference sequence). The CDR3 runs 15 residues. The CDR3 DNA is TGTGCCAGTAGGGGGGACAGGCGACAGAACACTGAAGCTTTCTTT. Encoded protein: CASRGDRRQNTEAFF.

The J gene is TRBJ2-3, the V gene TRBV27; D perhaps matches TRBD2 (6 bases). V shed 3 bases and J shed 4 bases, with 11 bases lying between them. This CDR3 is built from 14 residues. From germline, CDR1 is MNHEY and CDR2 SMNVEV (reference sequence). The CDR3 coding sequence is TGTGCCAGCAGTTTTCTAGCGCGGGCAGATACGCAGTATTTT. Its protein is CASSFLARADTQYF.